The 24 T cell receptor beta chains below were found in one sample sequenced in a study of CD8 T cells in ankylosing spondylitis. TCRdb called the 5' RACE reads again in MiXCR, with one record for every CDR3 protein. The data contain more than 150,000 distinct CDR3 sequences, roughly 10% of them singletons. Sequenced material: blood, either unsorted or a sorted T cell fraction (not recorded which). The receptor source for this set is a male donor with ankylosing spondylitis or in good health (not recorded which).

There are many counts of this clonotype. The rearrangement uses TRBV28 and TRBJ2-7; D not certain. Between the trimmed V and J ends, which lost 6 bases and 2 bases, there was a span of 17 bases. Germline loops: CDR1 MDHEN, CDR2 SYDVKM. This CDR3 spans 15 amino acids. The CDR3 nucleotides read TGTGCCAGCAGACCGTACACGATACAAACCTACGAGCAGTACTTC. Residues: CASRPYTIQTYEQYF.

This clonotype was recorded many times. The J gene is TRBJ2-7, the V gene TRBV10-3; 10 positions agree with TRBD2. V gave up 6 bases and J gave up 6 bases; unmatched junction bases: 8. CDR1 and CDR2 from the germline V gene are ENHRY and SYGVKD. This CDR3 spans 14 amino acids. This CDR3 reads CAIRSSGGAGEQYF. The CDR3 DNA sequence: TGTGCCATCAGATCCAGCGGGGGGGCGGGCGAGCAGTACTTC.

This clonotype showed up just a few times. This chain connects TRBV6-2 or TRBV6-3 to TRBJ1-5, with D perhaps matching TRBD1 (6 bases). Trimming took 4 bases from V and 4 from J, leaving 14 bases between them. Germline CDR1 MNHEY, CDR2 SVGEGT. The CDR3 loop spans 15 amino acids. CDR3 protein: CASSSTGSWNQPQHF. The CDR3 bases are TGTGCCAGCAGTTCTACAGGGTCGTGGAATCAGCCCCAGCATTTT.

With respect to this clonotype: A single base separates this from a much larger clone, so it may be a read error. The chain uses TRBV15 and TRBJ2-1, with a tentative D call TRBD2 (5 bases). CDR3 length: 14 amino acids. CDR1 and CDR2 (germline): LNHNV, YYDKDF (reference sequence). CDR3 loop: CATSTTGNYNAQFF. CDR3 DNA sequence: TGTGCCACCAGCACTACCGGGAATTACAATGCGCAGTTCTTC.

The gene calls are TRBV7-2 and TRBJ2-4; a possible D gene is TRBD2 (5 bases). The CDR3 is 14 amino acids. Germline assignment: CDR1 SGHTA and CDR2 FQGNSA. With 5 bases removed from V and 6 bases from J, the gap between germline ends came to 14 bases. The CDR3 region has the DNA TGTGCCAGCAGCCCTTATAATCGGGGAAACATTCAGTACTTC. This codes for CASSPYNRGNIQYF. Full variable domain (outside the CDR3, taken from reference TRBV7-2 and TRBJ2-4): GAGVSQSPSNKVTEKGKDVELRCDPISGHTALYWYRQSLGQGLEFLIYFQGNSAPDKSGLPSDRFSAERTGGSVSTLTIQRTQQEDSAVYLCASSPYNRGNIQYFGAGTRLSVL.

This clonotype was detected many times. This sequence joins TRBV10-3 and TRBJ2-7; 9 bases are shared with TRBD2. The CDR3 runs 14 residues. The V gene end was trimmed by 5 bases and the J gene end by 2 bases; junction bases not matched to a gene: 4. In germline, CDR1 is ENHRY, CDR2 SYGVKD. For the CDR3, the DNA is TGTGCCATCAGTAGGACTAGCGATACCTACGAGCAGTACTTC. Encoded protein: CAISRTSDTYEQYF.

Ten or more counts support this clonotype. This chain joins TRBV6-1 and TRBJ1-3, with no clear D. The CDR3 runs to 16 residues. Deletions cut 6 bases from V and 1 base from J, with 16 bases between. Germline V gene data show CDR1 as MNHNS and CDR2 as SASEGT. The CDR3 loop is CASRTLSITSGNTIYF. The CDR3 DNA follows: TGTGCCAGCAGGACCCTCAGTATAACATCTGGAAACACCATATATTTT.

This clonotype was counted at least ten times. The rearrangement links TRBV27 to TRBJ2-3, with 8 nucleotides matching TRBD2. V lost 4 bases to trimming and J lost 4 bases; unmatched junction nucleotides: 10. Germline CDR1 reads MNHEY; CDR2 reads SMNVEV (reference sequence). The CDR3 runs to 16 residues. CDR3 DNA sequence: TGTGCCAGCAGTTCCATTGGACTAGCTATGGCAGATACGCAGTATTTT. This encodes CASSSIGLAMADTQYF.

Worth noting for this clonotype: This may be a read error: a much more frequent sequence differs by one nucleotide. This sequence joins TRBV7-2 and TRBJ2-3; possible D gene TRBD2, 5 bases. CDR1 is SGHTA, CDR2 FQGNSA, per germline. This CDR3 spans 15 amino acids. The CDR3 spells CASSPPGFTTDMQYF. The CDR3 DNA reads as TGTGCCAGCAGCCCTCCGGGATTTACCACAGATATGCAGTATTTT. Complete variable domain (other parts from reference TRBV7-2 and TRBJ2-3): GAGVSQSPSNKVTEKGKDVELRCDPISGHTALYWYRQSLGQGLEFLIYFQGNSAPDKSGLPSDRFSAERTGGSVSTLTIQRTQQEDSAVYLCASSPPGFTTDMQYFGPGTRLTVL.

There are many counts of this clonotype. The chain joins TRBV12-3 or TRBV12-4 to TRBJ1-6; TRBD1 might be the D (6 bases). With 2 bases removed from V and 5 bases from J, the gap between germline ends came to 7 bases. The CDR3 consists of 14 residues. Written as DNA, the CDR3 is TGTGCCAGCAGTTTAAGGACAGATAATTCACCCCTCCACTTT. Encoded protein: CASSLRTDNSPLHF.

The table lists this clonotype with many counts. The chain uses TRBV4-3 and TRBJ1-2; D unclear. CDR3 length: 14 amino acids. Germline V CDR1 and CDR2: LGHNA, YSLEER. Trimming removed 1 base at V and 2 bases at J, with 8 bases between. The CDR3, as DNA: TGCGCCAGCAGCCAAGGACCAATAAACTATGGCTACACCTTC. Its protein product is CASSQGPINYGYTF.

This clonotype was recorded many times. The CDR3 is CASSQGSGGAGGTQYF. CDR3 nucleotide sequence: TGCGCCAGCAGCCAAGGGAGCGGGGGGGCCGGAGGTACGCAGTATTTT. This chain uses TRBV4-3 with TRBJ2-3; 10 bases are shared with TRBD2. The CDR3 is made up of 16 amino acids. With 1 base clipped from V and 8 bases from J, the junction kept 9 bases outside the gene matches. Per the germline V gene, CDR1 is LGHNA and CDR2 is YSLEER.

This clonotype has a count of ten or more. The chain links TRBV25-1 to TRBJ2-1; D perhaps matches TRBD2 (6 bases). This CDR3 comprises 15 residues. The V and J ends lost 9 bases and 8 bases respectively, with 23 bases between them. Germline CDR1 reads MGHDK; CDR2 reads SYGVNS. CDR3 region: CARTPTSRFFHEQFF. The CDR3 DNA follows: TGTGCCAGGACCCCAACTAGCAGGTTTTTCCATGAGCAGTTCTTC.

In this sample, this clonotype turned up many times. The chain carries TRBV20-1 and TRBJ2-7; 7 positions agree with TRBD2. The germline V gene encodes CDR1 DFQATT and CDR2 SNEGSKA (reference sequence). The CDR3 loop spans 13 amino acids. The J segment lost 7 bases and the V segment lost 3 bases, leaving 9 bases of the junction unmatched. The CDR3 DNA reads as TGCAGTGCTAGGGCCCCTCAACTAGCGGAGCAGTACTTC. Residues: CSARAPQLAEQYF.

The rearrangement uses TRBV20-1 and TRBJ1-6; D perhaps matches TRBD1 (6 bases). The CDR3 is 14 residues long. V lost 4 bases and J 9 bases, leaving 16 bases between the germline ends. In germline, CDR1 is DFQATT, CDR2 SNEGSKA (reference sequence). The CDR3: CSATQQGMGSPLHF. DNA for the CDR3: TGCAGTGCTACTCAACAGGGTATGGGTTCACCCCTCCACTTT.

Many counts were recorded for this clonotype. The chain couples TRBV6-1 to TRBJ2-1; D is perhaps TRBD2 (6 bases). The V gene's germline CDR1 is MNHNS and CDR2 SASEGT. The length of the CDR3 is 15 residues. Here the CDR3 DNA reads TGTGCTACCAGCGGGTCCCCGAGCTCCTACAATGAGCAGTTCTTC. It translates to CATSGSPSSYNEQFF.

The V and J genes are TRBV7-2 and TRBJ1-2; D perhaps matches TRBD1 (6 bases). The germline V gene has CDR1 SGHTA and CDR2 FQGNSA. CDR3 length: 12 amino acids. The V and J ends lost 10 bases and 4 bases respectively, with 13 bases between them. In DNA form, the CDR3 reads TGTGCCACCCCGGCAGGGGTCTATGGCTACACCTTC. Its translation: CATPAGVYGYTF.

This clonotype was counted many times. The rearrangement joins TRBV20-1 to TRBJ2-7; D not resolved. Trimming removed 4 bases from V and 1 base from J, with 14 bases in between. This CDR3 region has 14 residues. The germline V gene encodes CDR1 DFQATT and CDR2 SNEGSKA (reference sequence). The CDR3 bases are TGCAGTGCTATCTCGCACCTAGGGTCCTACGAGCAGTACTTC. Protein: CSAISHLGSYEQYF.

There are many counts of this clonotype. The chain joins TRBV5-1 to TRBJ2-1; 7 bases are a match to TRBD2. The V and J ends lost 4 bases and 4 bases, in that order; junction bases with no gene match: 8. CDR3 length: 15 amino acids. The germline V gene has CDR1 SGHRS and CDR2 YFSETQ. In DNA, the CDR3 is TGCGCCAGCAGCATAAGCGGGGACGGATACAATGAGCAGTTCTTC. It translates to CASSISGDGYNEQFF.

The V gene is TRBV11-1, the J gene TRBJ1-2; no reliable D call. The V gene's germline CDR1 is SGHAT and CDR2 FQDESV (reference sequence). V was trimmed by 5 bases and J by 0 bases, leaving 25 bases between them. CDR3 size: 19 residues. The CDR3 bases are TGTGCCAGCAGCCCCGACGAATGGGAAAAAGCCACAGCTAACTATGGCTACACCTTC. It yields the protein CASSPDEWEKATANYGYTF.

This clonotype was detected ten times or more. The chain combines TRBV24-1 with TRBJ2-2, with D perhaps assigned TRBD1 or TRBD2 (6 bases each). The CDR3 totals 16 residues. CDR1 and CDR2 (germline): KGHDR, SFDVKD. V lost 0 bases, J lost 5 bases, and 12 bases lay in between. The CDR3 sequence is CATSDLERGATGELFF. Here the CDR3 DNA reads TGTGCCACCAGTGATTTGGAAAGGGGGGCGACCGGGGAGCTGTTTTTT.

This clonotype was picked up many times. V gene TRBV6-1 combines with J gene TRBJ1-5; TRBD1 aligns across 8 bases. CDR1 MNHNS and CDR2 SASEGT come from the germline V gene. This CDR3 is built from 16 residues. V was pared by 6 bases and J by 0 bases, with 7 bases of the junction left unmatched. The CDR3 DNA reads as TGTGCCAGCAGCCTCGACAGGGGAGATAGCAATCAGCCCCAGCATTTT. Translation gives CASSLDRGDSNQPQHF.

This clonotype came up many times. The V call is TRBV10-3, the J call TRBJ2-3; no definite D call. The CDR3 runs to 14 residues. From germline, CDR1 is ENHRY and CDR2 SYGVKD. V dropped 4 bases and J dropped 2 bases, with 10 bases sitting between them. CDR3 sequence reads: CAISGGPNTDTQYF. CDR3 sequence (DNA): TGTGCCATCAGTGGGGGTCCAAACACAGATACGCAGTATTTT.

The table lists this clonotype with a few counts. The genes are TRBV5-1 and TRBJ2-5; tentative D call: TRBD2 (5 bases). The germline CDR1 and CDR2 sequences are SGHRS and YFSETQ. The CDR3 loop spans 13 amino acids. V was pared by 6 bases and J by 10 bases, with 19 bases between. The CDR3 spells CASTETLSGLQYF. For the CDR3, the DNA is TGCGCCAGCACAGAAACTCTCAGCGGACTCCAGTACTTC.